This is a list of T cell receptor beta chains from one sample in a study of T cells in Graves' hyperthyroidism and ophthalmopathy. TCRdb recomputed calls from the multiplex PCR reads with MiXCR, one row per CDR3 protein. The sample lists 400,000 to 550,000 distinct CDR3 sequences; around 22% were seen once. Source material: blood. The receptors shown here come from a woman aged 25 to 39 with Graves' ophthalmopathy. Each CDR3 is given with its conserved first and last residue. Fields, in order: V gene, clone size, J gene, D gene, CDR3 DNA, CDR3 protein. The D gene is left open where the match is weak. For some rows the clone size is stated as once, few or many, or as a class when expanded; others skip it.

TRBV20-1	many	TRBJ1-5	TRBD1	TGCAGTGCTAGAGATTCTTCCACAGGGGGCTTTCAGCCCCAGCATTTT	CSARDSSTGGFQPQHF
TRBV19	many	TRBJ1-5	-	TGTGCCAGTAGCCCGGACGGGAATCAGCCCCAGCATTTT	CASSPDGNQPQHF
TRBV11-2	many	TRBJ1-1	TRBD1	TGTGCCAGCAGCTTAGATCCAGGGGGCCGCACTGAAGCTTTCTTT	CASSLDPGGRTEAFF
TRBV6-5	many	TRBJ1-6	-	TGTGCCAGCAGTTACGGCAGGGACGGATTTTCACCCCTCCACTTT	CASSYGRDGFSPLHF
TRBV27	many	TRBJ1-5	TRBD1	TGTGCCAGCAGTTTAAGGTTGACAGGGAATCAGCCCCAGCATTTT	CASSLRLTGNQPQHF
TRBV6-2/TRBV6-3	many	TRBJ2-2	TRBD2	TGTGCCAGCCCTCCGGCGGCTAGCGGGGGGGGGACGAACACCGGGGAGCTGTTTTTT	CASPPAASGGGTNTGELFF
TRBV4-1	-	TRBJ1-1	-	TGCGCCAGCAGCCAAGAAGGCACTGTGGGCACTGAAGCTTTCTTT	CASSQEGTVGTEAFF
TRBV7-2	many	TRBJ2-5	-	TGTGCCAGCAGCCCTTACCAAGAGACCCAGTACTTC	CASSPYQETQYF
TRBV6-2/TRBV6-3	-	TRBJ1-5	TRBD1	TGTGCCAGCAGTCGGGGACAGGGGGCAATCGGCAATCAGCCCCAGCATTTT	CASSRGQGAIGNQPQHF
TRBV6-5	-	TRBJ2-7	TRBD1	TGTGCCAGCAGTTACTCGAGCAGGGGGCTCTCCTACGAGCAGTACTTC	CASSYSSRGLSYEQYF
TRBV3-1	-	TRBJ1-5	TRBD1	TGTGCCAGCAGCCACCTAGTAGACAGGGTGGATCAGCCCCAGCATTTT	CASSHLVDRVDQPQHF
TRBV27	many	TRBJ1-5	-	TGTGCCAGCAGTTTACAATGGAATCAGCCCCAGCATTTT	CASSLQWNQPQHF
TRBV6-1	few	TRBJ1-3	TRBD1	TGTGCCAGCTTGGGACAGGCGGTCTCTGGAAACACCATATATTTT	CASLGQAVSGNTIYF
TRBV6-2/TRBV6-3	many	TRBJ1-2	TRBD1	TGTGCCAGCAGGCCGGGACAGGGGACCTATGGCTACACCTTC	CASRPGQGTYGYTF
TRBV6-4	many	TRBJ1-2	-	TGTGCCAGCAGAAAGCTAGTGTCGTTTGAGAGAGCTAACTATGGCTACACCTTC	CASRKLVSFERANYGYTF
TRBV28	many	TRBJ2-7	-	TGTGCCAGCAGTTCCGGGGGTGCTTTCTACGAGCAGTACTTC	CASSSGGAFYEQYF
TRBV10-3	many	TRBJ1-2	TRBD1	TGTGCCATCAATGGGGACAGAGACAACTATGGCTACACCTTC	CAINGDRDNYGYTF
TRBV12-3/TRBV12-4	many	TRBJ2-3	-	TGTGCCAGCAGTTTCGTGACTAGAGGAGATACGCAGTATTTT	CASSFVTRGDTQYF
TRBV12-5	-	TRBJ2-2	TRBD2	TGTGCTAGTGGTTTGGGTACGACTAGCGTTAGCACCGGGGAGCTGTTTTTT	CASGLGTTSVSTGELFF
TRBV6-1	many	TRBJ2-4	TRBD1	TGTGCCAGCAGGGACAGGCGTCACTTAGCCAAAAACATTAAGTACTTC	CASRDRRHLAKNIKYF
TRBV28	many	TRBJ1-2	-	TGTGCCAGCAGTTTATCGGCCATCTATGGCTACACCTTC	CASSLSAIYGYTF
TRBV29-1	many	TRBJ2-7	TRBD1	TGCAGCGCCGCACAGGGGGCCTACGAGCAGTACTTC	CSAAQGAYEQYF
TRBV18	many	TRBJ1-1	-	TGTGCCAGCTCCCGTGACTGGTCAGAGACTGAAGCTTTCTTT	CASSRDWSETEAFF
TRBV12-3/TRBV12-4	-	TRBJ1-5	-	TGTGCCAGCAGTTTGGTCCCTGCTGGTCAGCCCCAGCATTTT	CASSLVPAGQPQHF
TRBV7-2	-	TRBJ1-2	-	TGTGCCAGCAGCTCCAGTGGGGGGCAGTATGGCTACACCTTC	CASSSSGGQYGYTF
TRBV12-3/TRBV12-4	many	TRBJ1-5	TRBD1	TGTGCCAGCAGTTTACGACAGGGGGAAAGCCAGCCCCAGCATTTT	CASSLRQGESQPQHF
TRBV16	-	TRBJ1-2	-	TGTGCCAGCAGCCAAGCCAGGGTGGCGGGCTATGGCTACACCTTC	CASSQARVAGYGYTF
TRBV7-2	many	TRBJ1-1	-	TGTGCCAGCAGCTTACTTTCAGGGGCCACTGAAGCTTTCTTT	CASSLLSGATEAFF
TRBV30	many	TRBJ1-2	-	TGTGCCTGGAGTGTAAGAGAAGTCGATGGCTACACCTTC	CAWSVREVDGYTF
TRBV6-1	few	TRBJ1-2	-	TGTGCCAGCAGTCCCGGGAGCCCGATCTATGGCTACACCTTC	CASSPGSPIYGYTF
TRBV6-5	many	TRBJ1-2	TRBD1	TGTGCCAGCAGCAAGGGACAGCCGTACTATGGCTACACCTTC	CASSKGQPYYGYTF
TRBV6-2/TRBV6-3	-	TRBJ2-5	-	TGTGCCAGCAGACTTGGACTCGTCAAAGAGACCCAGTACTTC	CASRLGLVKETQYF
TRBV7-2	many	TRBJ1-3	-	TGTGCCAGCAGCTCTTCAGGGCTGTCTGGAAACACCATATATTTT	CASSSSGLSGNTIYF
TRBV12-3/TRBV12-4	few	TRBJ2-7	-	TGTGCCAGCACACTAGCCGGGTACGAGCAGTACTTC	CASTLAGYEQYF
TRBV6-4	-	TRBJ2-2	-	TGTGCCAGCAGTAGGGGATGGAACACCGGGGAGCTGTTTTTT	CASSRGWNTGELFF
TRBV15	-	TRBJ2-5	TRBD2	TGTGCCACCAGCAGGTCCCGGAACGGGGGGTACGAGACCCAGTACTTC	CATSRSRNGGYETQYF
TRBV11-2	few	TRBJ1-2	TRBD1	TGTGCCAGCAGCTTAGGGGCAGGGGGGGTCTATGGCTACACCTTC	CASSLGAGGVYGYTF
TRBV12-3/TRBV12-4	many	TRBJ2-7	TRBD2	TGTGCCAGCAGTCCCGGGACTAGCTACGAGCAGTACTTC	CASSPGTSYEQYF
TRBV15	-	TRBJ1-2	-	TGTGCCACCAGTTACAGGGAATATGGCTACACCTTC	CATSYREYGYTF
TRBV28	many	TRBJ1-5	-	TGTGCCAGCAGTTTATTATCGGATCAGCCCCAGCATTTT	CASSLLSDQPQHF
TRBV2	many	TRBJ2-5	-	TGTGCCAGCATGCAGGCCGGGGAAGAGACCCAGTACTTC	CASMQAGEETQYF
TRBV7-9	many	TRBJ2-7	-	TGTGCCAGCAGCCAGGACAGTCTGTCCTACGAGCAGTACTTC	CASSQDSLSYEQYF
TRBV7-6	few	TRBJ2-7	-	TGTGCCAGCAGCTTTGACCCGAAAAACCCTCCAGGCTCCTACGAGCAGTACTTC	CASSFDPKNPPGSYEQYF
TRBV9	many	TRBJ1-2	TRBD1	TGTGCCAGCAGCGTTGGCGACAGGGGTGGCTACACCTTC	CASSVGDRGGYTF
TRBV12-3/TRBV12-4	-	TRBJ1-1	TRBD1	TGTGCCAGCAGCAGGACAGGGGCAGCTTTCTTT	CASSRTGAAFF
TRBV13	few	TRBJ1-2	TRBD1	TGTGCCAGCAGCTTCGGACAGGGTCGAGGGGACTATGGCTACACCTTC	CASSFGQGRGDYGYTF
TRBV20-1	many	TRBJ1-1	-	TGCAGTGCTAGTCGGCAGGGGAACACTGAAGCTTTCTTT	CSASRQGNTEAFF
TRBV2	-	TRBJ2-4	TRBD1	TGTGCCAGCAGTGGATGGGACAGGGCGAGCATTCAGTACTTC	CASSGWDRASIQYF
TRBV4-2	many	TRBJ1-1	-	TGTGCCAGCAGCCAGGAGAATCCCGGACAGTCGTGGACTGAAGCTTTCTTT	CASSQENPGQSWTEAFF
TRBV28	many	TRBJ2-7	TRBD1	TGTGCCAGCAGCCTACCTGAGAACCCCGGGACAGGGACCTACGAGCAGTACTTC	CASSLPENPGTGTYEQYF
TRBV7-2	-	TRBJ2-7	-	TGTGCCAGCAGCATGGGACCCAGGGTCTTCGAGCAGTACTTC	CASSMGPRVFEQYF
TRBV20-1	many	TRBJ2-7	TRBD2	TGCAGTGCTGCCCGACTAGCGGGGGTAGCCTACGAGCAGTACTTC	CSAARLAGVAYEQYF
TRBV6-1	many	TRBJ1-1	-	TGTGCCAGCAGTCGCTTACAGGGCTATGGGCTGGAAGCTTTCTTT	CASSRLQGYGLEAFF
TRBV6-5	few	TRBJ2-1	TRBD2	TGTGCCAGCAATCGGGGGGGCCATGATGAGCAGTTCTTC	CASNRGGHDEQFF
TRBV7-8	many	TRBJ1-5	-	TGTGCCAGCAGCGTCCTCCTCGGGGCAGGGGCTGGCAATCAGCCCCAGCATTTT	CASSVLLGAGAGNQPQHF
TRBV27	-	TRBJ1-2	TRBD1	TGTGCCAGCAGGCCGGGACAGGGGGCTTACTATGGCTACACCTTC	CASRPGQGAYYGYTF
TRBV30	-	TRBJ2-7	-	TGTGCCTGGAGTGGAGGGACCTCCCACGAGCAGTACTTC	CAWSGGTSHEQYF